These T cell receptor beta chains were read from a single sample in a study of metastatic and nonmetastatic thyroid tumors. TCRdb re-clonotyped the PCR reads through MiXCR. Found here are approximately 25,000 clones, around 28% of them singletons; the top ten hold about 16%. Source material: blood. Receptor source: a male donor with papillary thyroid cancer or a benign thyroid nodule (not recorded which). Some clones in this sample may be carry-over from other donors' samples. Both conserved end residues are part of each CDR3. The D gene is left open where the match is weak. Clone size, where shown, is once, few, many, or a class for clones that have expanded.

CDR3 DNA: TGTGCCAGCAGTTACGGGGGAAACTCTGGAAACACCATATATTTT
CDR3 protein: CASSYGGNSGNTIYF
D gene: -
J gene: TRBJ1-3
clone size: few
V gene: TRBV6-2/TRBV6-3

CDR3 DNA: TGTGCCAGCAGTTCCTTGGACAAGCCCCTCTATGGCTACACCTTC
CDR3 protein: CASSSLDKPLYGYTF
D gene: -
J gene: TRBJ1-2
clone size: few
V gene: TRBV6-1

CDR3 DNA: TGTGCCAGCACCAGATTCCCTCCAACGGGGGAGGGCGGGGATACGCAGTATTTT
CDR3 protein: CASTRFPPTGEGGDTQYF
D gene: TRBD2
J gene: TRBJ2-3
clone size: many
V gene: TRBV27

CDR3 DNA: TGTGCCAGCAAAACCAGGGTGCATCAGCCCCAGCATTTT
CDR3 protein: CASKTRVHQPQHF
D gene: -
J gene: TRBJ1-5
clone size: -
V gene: TRBV6-1

CDR3 DNA: TGCAGTGCTAGCGGCCCCAGAGAGGGGCTAGGAGAGACCCAGTACTTC
CDR3 protein: CSASGPREGLGETQYF
D gene: -
J gene: TRBJ2-5
clone size: many
V gene: TRBV20-1

CDR3 DNA: TGTGCCAGCAGCCTACTAGCGGCGCACAATGAGCAGTTCTTC
CDR3 protein: CASSLLAAHNEQFF
D gene: TRBD2
J gene: TRBJ2-1
clone size: many
V gene: TRBV7-8

CDR3 DNA: TGTGCCAGCAGTCTGATTTCCTGGGGGTCCTACGAGCATTACTTC
CDR3 protein: CASSLISWGSYEHYF
D gene: -
J gene: TRBJ2-7
clone size: few
V gene: TRBV28

CDR3 DNA: TGCGCCAGCAGCCAAGGGCGACTAGCGGGAAAGACCCAGTACTTC
CDR3 protein: CASSQGRLAGKTQYF
D gene: TRBD2
J gene: TRBJ2-5
clone size: -
V gene: TRBV4-3

CDR3 DNA: TGTGCCAGCAGTACCCGATGGAGCGAGCAGTACTTC
CDR3 protein: CASSTRWSEQYF
D gene: -
J gene: TRBJ2-7
clone size: many
V gene: TRBV6-2/TRBV6-3

CDR3 DNA: TGTGCCAGCAGCTTAGATCCCTACGAGCAGTACTTC
CDR3 protein: CASSLDPYEQYF
D gene: -
J gene: TRBJ2-7
clone size: many
V gene: TRBV11-3

CDR3 DNA: TGTGCCAGCTCACCACCGGGGGCTGGAGATCAGCCCCAGCATTTT
CDR3 protein: CASSPPGAGDQPQHF
D gene: -
J gene: TRBJ1-5
clone size: many
V gene: TRBV18

CDR3 DNA: TGTGCCAGCAAATTTCCCCATCAGCCCCAGCAGTTT
CDR3 protein: CASKFPHQPQQF
D gene: -
J gene: TRBJ1-5
clone size: -
V gene: TRBV28

CDR3 DNA: TGTGCCAGCAGTAGGACAGGGGGTAGGGCTGAAGCTTTCTTT
CDR3 protein: CASSRTGGRAEAFF
D gene: TRBD1
J gene: TRBJ1-1
clone size: few
V gene: TRBV12-3/TRBV12-4

CDR3 DNA: TGCGCCAGCAGCTCTAGCACAGATACGCAGTATTTT
CDR3 protein: CASSSSTDTQYF
D gene: -
J gene: TRBJ2-3
clone size: -
V gene: TRBV5-1

CDR3 DNA: TGTGCCAGCATTGCAAGGGCCCTTAGGAGCAATCAGCCCCAGCATTTT
CDR3 protein: CASIARALRSNQPQHF
D gene: -
J gene: TRBJ1-5
clone size: many
V gene: TRBV7-2

CDR3 DNA: TGCGCCAGCAGCTTGGCGGGACATCCACATGAGCAGTTCTTC
CDR3 protein: CASSLAGHPHEQFF
D gene: -
J gene: TRBJ2-1
clone size: -
V gene: TRBV5-1

CDR3 DNA: TGTGCCAGCAGTTTCGGTCGCGACACTTTAAGCTCCTACGAGCAGTACTTC
CDR3 protein: CASSFGRDTLSSYEQYF
D gene: -
J gene: TRBJ2-7
clone size: few
V gene: TRBV28

CDR3 DNA: TGTGCCAGCCGGGACACGGCCTACGGAACCCAGTACTTC
CDR3 protein: CASRDTAYGTQYF
D gene: -
J gene: TRBJ2-5
clone size: many
V gene: TRBV28

CDR3 DNA: TGTGCCAGCTCACCGGACGGAGCGAACACCGGGGAGCTGTTTTTT
CDR3 protein: CASSPDGANTGELFF
D gene: -
J gene: TRBJ2-2
clone size: many
V gene: TRBV18

CDR3 DNA: TGTGCCAGCAGCGTAGGGGGCCGAGAGGGAAACACCATATATTTT
CDR3 protein: CASSVGGREGNTIYF
D gene: -
J gene: TRBJ1-3
clone size: many
V gene: TRBV9

CDR3 DNA: TGTGCCAGCAGCCAGTCAGTAAAACCGGGACTAGCGGGAGTCTACGAGCAGTACTTC
CDR3 protein: CASSQSVKPGLAGVYEQYF
D gene: TRBD2
J gene: TRBJ2-7
clone size: many
V gene: TRBV14

CDR3 DNA: TGTGCCAGCAGCTTGAGCGGGAGTTTCATTGATACGCAGTATTTT
CDR3 protein: CASSLSGSFIDTQYF
D gene: TRBD2
J gene: TRBJ2-3
clone size: many
V gene: TRBV7-8

CDR3 DNA: TGTGACAGCAGCGACGGACAGGGGGGAAACACCATATATTTT
CDR3 protein: CDSSDGQGGNTIYF
D gene: TRBD1
J gene: TRBJ1-3
clone size: -
V gene: TRBV25-1

CDR3 DNA: TGTGCCAGCAGCTTAGTCGGGGGCGTCTATGGCTACACCTTC
CDR3 protein: CASSLVGGVYGYTF
D gene: -
J gene: TRBJ1-2
clone size: -
V gene: TRBV11-2

CDR3 DNA: TGCGCCAGCAGCCCGGGGCCATCTAATGAAAAACTGTTTTTT
CDR3 protein: CASSPGPSNEKLFF
D gene: -
J gene: TRBJ1-4
clone size: many
V gene: TRBV4-3

CDR3 DNA: TGTGCCAGTAGTACGGGACGGCTTCGACAAGAGACCCAGTACTTC
CDR3 protein: CASSTGRLRQETQYF
D gene: -
J gene: TRBJ2-5
clone size: many
V gene: TRBV19

CDR3 DNA: TGTGCCAGCAGTGAGCTTAGCGGGGCTTACAATGAGCAGTTCTTC
CDR3 protein: CASSELSGAYNEQFF
D gene: TRBD2
J gene: TRBJ2-1
clone size: many
V gene: TRBV2

CDR3 DNA: TGTGCCAGCAGTGATTTGGTCGCTGCGGTCAATCAGCCCCAGCATTTT
CDR3 protein: CASSDLVAAVNQPQHF
D gene: -
J gene: TRBJ1-5
clone size: -
V gene: TRBV6-1

CDR3 DNA: TGTGCCAGCAGCACGGGAGATACGCAGTATTTT
CDR3 protein: CASSTGDTQYF
D gene: -
J gene: TRBJ2-3
clone size: many
V gene: TRBV11-2

CDR3 DNA: TGTGCCAGCAGTTCGACAATGGGAGGCGAGCAGTACTTC
CDR3 protein: CASSSTMGGEQYF
D gene: -
J gene: TRBJ2-7
clone size: medium-sized
V gene: TRBV2

CDR3 DNA: TGTGCAAGCATAGGTCAGGGGTTTATAGAAGGCTACACCTTC
CDR3 protein: CASIGQGFIEGYTF
D gene: -
J gene: TRBJ1-2
clone size: few
V gene: TRBV6-1

CDR3 DNA: TGTGCCAGCTCCCACGGAGGAAATCAGCCCCAGCATTTT
CDR3 protein: CASSHGGNQPQHF
D gene: -
J gene: TRBJ1-5
clone size: -
V gene: TRBV18

CDR3 DNA: TGTGCCAGCAGTTACCAGGGCGGCGGGACCACAGATACGCAGTATTTT
CDR3 protein: CASSYQGGGTTDTQYF
D gene: -
J gene: TRBJ2-3
clone size: many
V gene: TRBV6-5

CDR3 DNA: TGTGCCAGCAGCTTAGGGGTATCTGGAAACACCATATATTTT
CDR3 protein: CASSLGVSGNTIYF
D gene: -
J gene: TRBJ1-3
clone size: many
V gene: TRBV7-9

CDR3 DNA: TGTGCCAGTAATGGATTGGGGCTCCAGCCCCAGCATTTT
CDR3 protein: CASNGLGLQPQHF
D gene: -
J gene: TRBJ1-5
clone size: many
V gene: TRBV19

CDR3 DNA: TGTGCCTGGACCGGGAGTAATGAAAAACTGTTTTTT
CDR3 protein: CAWTGSNEKLFF
D gene: -
J gene: TRBJ1-4
clone size: many
V gene: TRBV30

CDR3 DNA: TGTGCCAGCAGTTTAAGGTCGCCCAATGAGCAGTTCTTC
CDR3 protein: CASSLRSPNEQFF
D gene: -
J gene: TRBJ2-1
clone size: medium-sized
V gene: TRBV12-3/TRBV12-4

CDR3 DNA: TGTGCCAGCAGTTTATTGGACACATACTCGGGGGAGCAGTACTTC
CDR3 protein: CASSLLDTYSGEQYF
D gene: -
J gene: TRBJ2-7
clone size: few
V gene: TRBV28

CDR3 DNA: TGTGCCAGGACTGTAGGGGCGGGAGGCCCTGGTGAGCAGTTCTTT
CDR3 protein: CARTVGAGGPGEQFF
D gene: TRBD2
J gene: TRBJ2-1
clone size: many
V gene: TRBV2

CDR3 DNA: TGTGCCACCAGTGACCACACGGGAACCCGGGAGCTGTTTTTT
CDR3 protein: CATSDHTGTRELFF
D gene: -
J gene: TRBJ2-2
clone size: medium-sized
V gene: TRBV24-1

CDR3 DNA: TGTGCCACCAGTGATTTTTTAGCGGGCGGGGAGCTGTTTTTT
CDR3 protein: CATSDFLAGGELFF
D gene: TRBD2
J gene: TRBJ2-2
clone size: many
V gene: TRBV24-1

CDR3 DNA: TGTGCCACCAGCAGAGGGGCGTCCGGGGCCAACGTCCTGACTTTC
CDR3 protein: CATSRGASGANVLTF
D gene: -
J gene: TRBJ2-6
clone size: many
V gene: TRBV15

CDR3 DNA: TGTGCCAGCAGTTTATTAGACAGGGAAGCTTTCTTT
CDR3 protein: CASSLLDREAFF
D gene: -
J gene: TRBJ1-1
clone size: -
V gene: TRBV28

CDR3 DNA: TGTGCCAGCAGTTTAGTTCAGGGTTACGAGCAGTACTTC
CDR3 protein: CASSLVQGYEQYF
D gene: -
J gene: TRBJ2-7
clone size: medium-sized
V gene: TRBV28

CDR3 DNA: TGTGCCAGCTCACCCCTTGAGGGTCGCACAGATACGCAGTATTTT
CDR3 protein: CASSPLEGRTDTQYF
D gene: -
J gene: TRBJ2-3
clone size: many
V gene: TRBV18

CDR3 DNA: TGTGCCAGCAGCCAAGACTGGACCGGGACAGGTGAAGCTTTCTTT
CDR3 protein: CASSQDWTGTGEAFF
D gene: TRBD1
J gene: TRBJ1-1
clone size: many
V gene: TRBV3-1

CDR3 DNA: TGTGCCAGCAGCTTCGGACAGGGTCCTTCTGAATCTTTCTTT
CDR3 protein: CASSFGQGPSESFF
D gene: TRBD1
J gene: TRBJ1-1
clone size: -
V gene: TRBV27

CDR3 DNA: TGTGCCAGCAACTCCGCGGAAAGGGAGCTGTTTTTT
CDR3 protein: CASNSAERELFF
D gene: -
J gene: TRBJ2-2
clone size: -
V gene: TRBV28

CDR3 DNA: TGTGCCAGCAGGGGGGAGGCCAACTACGAGCAGTACTTC
CDR3 protein: CASRGEANYEQYF
D gene: -
J gene: TRBJ2-7
clone size: medium-sized
V gene: TRBV6-1

CDR3 DNA: TGTGCCACCAACTCTGGGGTCGGCTACACCTTC
CDR3 protein: CATNSGVGYTF
D gene: -
J gene: TRBJ1-2
clone size: few
V gene: TRBV24-1

CDR3 DNA: TGTGCCAGCACAGGGTACCAAGAGACCCAGTCCTTC
CDR3 protein: CASTGYQETQSF
D gene: -
J gene: TRBJ2-5
clone size: -
V gene: TRBV28

CDR3 DNA: TGTGCTAGTGGTTTAAAGCGGGACTTCTCCCACTACGAGCAGTACTTC
CDR3 protein: CASGLKRDFSHYEQYF
D gene: TRBD2
J gene: TRBJ2-7
clone size: -
V gene: TRBV12-5